These 29 T cell receptor beta chains came from one sample sequenced in a study of blood T cell repertoires in COVID-19. Profiled with immunoSEQ multiplex PCR; TCRdb holds only in-frame clones, not every one. This sample has 200,000 to 250,000 clones; roughly 86% occur once, and the top ten carry just over 2.5%. Material: PBMCs or T cells enriched from blood (not recorded which). Receptors were obtained from a woman aged 30 to 39 with acute COVID-19.

This chain links TRBV4-1 with TRBJ1-1; TRBD1 is a possible D gene (6 bases). CDR1 and CDR2 (germline): MGHRA, YSYEKL. The CDR3 runs to 19 residues. Trimming cost V 0 bases and J 5 bases, with 25 bases left between them. CDR3 loop: CASSQDWGRGSDLGTEAFF. CDR3 sequence (DNA): TGCGCCAGCAGCCAAGATTGGGGCAGGGGAAGTGATCTTGGAACTGAAGCTTTCTTT.

The chain combines TRBV7-9 with TRBJ1-4, with a possible D match to TRBD1 (6 bases). V lost 1 base to trimming and J lost 7 bases, with 10 bases between them. Germline V CDR1 and CDR2: SEHNR, FQNEAQ (reference sequence). The CDR3 is made up of 14 amino acids. This chain's CDR3 is CASSLGRGAEKLFF. CDR3 sequence (DNA): TGTGCCAGCAGCTTAGGCAGGGGTGCTGAAAAACTGTTTTTT.

This rearrangement joins TRBV10-2 to TRBJ1-3; D is ambiguous. Germline CDR1 and CDR2: WSHSY and SAAADI. The CDR3 length is 14 residues. Trimming removed 8 bases from V and 0 bases from J, with 11 bases in between. The CDR3 sequence: CASSMTSSGNTIYF. DNA of the CDR3: TGCGCCAGCTCTATGACTAGCTCTGGAAACACCATATATTTT.

V usage is TRBV7-8 and J usage is TRBJ2-1, with 8 bases aligning to TRBD2. J lost 7 bases, V lost 0 bases, and 11 bases had no gene match. Germline CDR1 is SGHVS and CDR2 is FQNEAQ. This CDR3 is 17 amino acids long. The CDR3: CASSLAPTRGARNEQFF. The CDR3, as DNA: TGTGCCAGCAGCTTAGCGCCCACGCGGGGGGCGAGGAATGAGCAGTTCTTC.

The chain employs TRBV4-2 and TRBJ2-7, with D possibly matching TRBD2 (6 bases). The V gene's germline CDR1 is LGHNA and CDR2 YNFKEQ. V dropped 4 bases and J dropped 3 bases, with 13 bases sitting between them. The CDR3 has 14 residues. The CDR3 coding sequence is TGTGCCAGCAGCCCGGGACTCTCTTTCTACGAGCAGTACTTC. Translation: CASSPGLSFYEQYF.

The CDR3 DNA is TGTGCCAGCAGCGTAGGGCAGGGGGCTTCACCCCTCCACTTT. Translated, it gives CASSVGQGASPLHF. The rearrangement links TRBV9 to TRBJ1-6; 8 bases line up with TRBD1. The CDR3 totals 14 residues. Germline V gene data show CDR1 as SGDLS and CDR2 as YYNGEE. Losses at the gene ends were 0 bases for V and 9 bases for J; bases not matched to a gene: 2. The variable domain in full, completed from reference TRBV9 and TRBJ1-6, reads DSGVTQTPKHLITATGQRVTLRCSPRSGDLSVYWYQQSLDQGLQFLIQYYNGEERAKGNILERFSAQQFPDLHSELNLSSLELGDSALYFCASSVGQGASPLHFGNGTRLTVT.

The genes are TRBV2 and TRBJ1-2; the D is unclear. The CDR3 runs 15 residues. CDR1 is SNHLY, CDR2 FYNNEI, per germline. The V and J ends lost 1 base and 8 bases respectively, with 17 bases between them. The CDR3 protein is CASSEGAANRRGYTF. CDR3 sequence (DNA): TGTGCCAGCAGTGAAGGGGCGGCTAACCGGAGGGGCTACACCTTC.

This clone was detected only once. The gene calls are TRBV15 and TRBJ1-1, with D unclear. The CDR3 consists of 13 residues. Germline V gene lookup returns CDR1 LNHNV and CDR2 YYDKDF (reference sequence). V gave up 6 bases and J gave up 5 bases, with 13 bases separating them. This CDR3 is CATSLTLETEAFF. In DNA, the CDR3 is TGTGCCACCAGTCTCACCCTCGAGACTGAAGCTTTCTTT.

This clone was detected only once. V and J are TRBV30 and TRBJ1-5; D is unresolved. This CDR3 comprises 14 residues. V lost 0 bases to trimming and J lost 5 bases, with 11 bases between them. The germline V gene has CDR1 GTSNPN and CDR2 SVGIG (reference sequence). The CDR3 bases are TGTGCCTGGAGTGTTGGGCCCGTCGATCAGCCCCAGCATTTT. This encodes CAWSVGPVDQPQHF.

The J gene is TRBJ2-1, the V gene TRBV4-3; possible D gene TRBD2, 5 bases. Per the germline V gene, CDR1 is LGHNA and CDR2 is YSLEER. V shed 0 bases and J shed 6 bases, with 6 bases lying between them. There are 13 residues in the CDR3. The CDR3 sequence: CASSQEEGNEQFF. Here the CDR3 DNA reads TGCGCCAGCAGCCAAGAAGAGGGCAATGAGCAGTTCTTC.

This clone was detected only a few times. The genes are TRBV27 and TRBJ2-7; TRBD1 is a possible D gene (7 bases). This CDR3 spans 14 amino acids. The germline V gene encodes CDR1 MNHEY and CDR2 SMNVEV (reference sequence). Trimming left V 5 bases short and J 2 bases short, with 13 bases between. CDR3 residues: CASSPRRGPYEQYF. The CDR3 DNA follows: TGTGCCAGCAGTCCCCGGAGGGGGCCCTACGAGCAGTACTTC.

The chain links TRBV10-3 to TRBJ1-3; 7 bases align to TRBD1. Germline V lookup: CDR1 ENHRY, CDR2 SYGVKD. CDR3 length: 19 residues. V was clipped by 5 bases and J by 0 bases; unmatched bases: 16. CDR3 loop: CAISKTPGQRSPSGNTIYF. CDR3 nucleotide sequence: TGTGCCATCAGTAAAACACCGGGACAGAGAAGTCCCTCTGGAAACACCATATATTTT.

This chain joins TRBV19 and TRBJ2-1, with 9 bases that match TRBD1. The CDR3 extends over 16 amino acids. CDR1 LNHDA and CDR2 SQIVND come from the germline V gene (reference sequence). Trimming removed 1 base from V and 9 bases from J; junction bases left unmatched: 10. The CDR3 region has the DNA TGTGCCAGTAGTATAGCCTCCCGGGGACAGGGTGGTGAGCAGTTCTTC. Translating it yields CASSIASRGQGGEQFF. The full variable domain, in which reference TRBV19 and TRBJ2-1 provide the parts outside the CDR3, is DGGITQSPKYLFRKEGQNVTLSCEQNLNHDAMYWYRQDPGQGLRLIYYSQIVNDFQKGDIAEGYSVSREKKESFPLTVTSAQKNPTAFYLCASSIASRGQGGEQFFGPGTRLTVL.

V and J are TRBV12-3 or TRBV12-4 and TRBJ1-1, with 7 bases aligning to TRBD1. V dropped 3 bases and J dropped 7; count of bases not matched to a gene: 2. CDR3 size: 12 residues. CDR3 loop: CASSLGTVEAFF. The DNA for the CDR3 is TGTGCCAGCAGTTTGGGGACAGTTGAAGCTTTCTTT.

This sequence joins TRBV2 and TRBJ2-1, with unresolved D. The CDR3 is 14 amino acids. Between the trimmed V and J ends, which lost 10 bases and 6 bases, there was a span of 19 bases. In germline, CDR1 is SNHLY, CDR2 FYNNEI. The CDR3 DNA is TGTGCCATACTCTCGGCAGGTGAGAGCAATGAGCAGTTCTTC. Translating it yields CAILSAGESNEQFF. The full variable domain, in which reference TRBV2 and TRBJ2-1 provide the parts outside the CDR3, is EPEVTQTPSHQVTQMGQEVILRCVPISNHLYFYWYRQILGQKVEFLVSFYNNEISEKSEIFDDQFSVERPDGSNFTLKIRSTKLEDSAMYFCAILSAGESNEQFFGPGTRLTVL.

V is TRBV21-1 and J is TRBJ2-6; the tabulated D call, TRBD2, remains unverified against the DNA. TRBV21-1 is reported as a pseudogene. This CDR3 region has 15 residues. CDR3 amino acids: CASKRLAAGANVLTF. The CDR3 region has the DNA TGTGCCAGCAAGAGGCTAGCGGCTGGGGCCAACGTCCTGACTTTC.

The rearrangement links TRBV10-3 to TRBJ1-2, with a possible D match to TRBD1 (5 bases). This CDR3 is built from 14 residues. Germline loops: CDR1 ENHRY, CDR2 SYGVKD. V lost 3 bases to trimming and J lost 4 bases, with 12 bases between them. Here the CDR3 DNA reads TGTGCCATCAGTGACGGGGGTAGGATCTATGGCTACACCTTC. Translating it yields CAISDGGRIYGYTF.

V usage is TRBV7-9 and J usage is TRBJ1-2; no clear D gene. Between the trimmed V and J ends, which lost 1 base and 3 bases, there was a span of 6 bases. The CDR3 runs 13 residues. Germline CDR1 and CDR2: SEHNR and FQNEAQ (reference sequence). The CDR3 DNA is TGTGCCAGCAGCTTAGGGCGGGACTATGGCTACACCTTC. It encodes CASSLGRDYGYTF.

The rearrangement uses TRBV4-1 and TRBJ2-2, with 13 bases aligning to TRBD2. Germline CDR1 and CDR2: MGHRA and YSYEKL. J gave up 7 bases and V 6 bases, and 20 bases lay outside the gene matches. The CDR3 totals 20 residues. CDR3 bases: TGCGCCAGCAGTACTAGCGGGGGGGCCCCGGGGAGGGGCAGGGTCGGGGAGCTGTTTTTT. Its translation is CASSTSGGAPGRGRVGELFF.

The chain combines TRBV6-2 or TRBV6-3 with TRBJ1-2; 8 bases line up with TRBD1. Trimming took 2 bases from V and 6 from J; bases not matched to a gene: 8. Germline V gives CDR1 MNHEY, CDR2 SVGEGT. This CDR3 has 15 residues. The CDR3, as DNA: TGTGCCAGCAGTTACCCCTCCGACAGGGGCAATGGCTACACCTTC. Translation: CASSYPSDRGNGYTF.

This chain joins TRBV2 and TRBJ1-5; D remains unclear. CDR3 length: 14 amino acids. Trimming took off 7 bases at V and 5 bases at J, with 15 bases between the two ends. CDR1 is SNHLY, CDR2 FYNNEI, per germline. CDR3 sequence (DNA): TGTGCCAGCACCATGGATGGGCGCTATCAGCCCCAGCATTTT. Translating gives CASTMDGRYQPQHF.

The CDR3 nucleotides are TGTGCCAGTAGCCTCCCCGGGACAGCTTTCCGCGACTATGGCTACACCTTC. Its protein product is CASSLPGTAFRDYGYTF. This sequence joins TRBV19 and TRBJ1-2; 7 nucleotides agree with TRBD1. Germline V gene sequence: CDR1 LNHDA, CDR2 SQIVND (reference sequence). V gave up 6 bases and J gave up 3 bases; unmatched junction bases: 16. The CDR3 is made up of 17 amino acids.

This chain connects TRBV4-3 to TRBJ1-1; 7 nucleotides match TRBD1. Looked up from germline, CDR1 is LGHNA and CDR2 is YSLEER. V was clipped by 2 bases and J by 0 bases; unmatched bases: 12. The CDR3 runs 18 residues. CDR3 in DNA: TGCGCCAGCAGCCAAAGTTACAGGGGCCGAGGCATGAACACTGAAGCTTTCTTT. Amino acid sequence: CASSQSYRGRGMNTEAFF.

The rearrangement uses TRBV9 and TRBJ2-5; 9 bases agree with TRBD1. V trimming: 4 bases; J trimming: 6 bases; junction bases outside the gene matches: 7. Germline CDR1 SGDLS, CDR2 YYNGEE. The CDR3 totals 14 residues. CDR3 sequence: CASSTGTGLQTQYF. In DNA, the CDR3 is TGTGCCAGCAGCACCGGGACAGGGCTACAGACCCAGTACTTC.

The chain combines TRBV11-2 with TRBJ1-4; 7 positions agree with TRBD1. The germline V gene encodes CDR1 SGHAT and CDR2 FQNNGV. With 5 bases clipped from V and 5 bases from J, the junction kept 8 bases outside the gene matches. CDR3 size: 15 residues. Written as DNA, the CDR3 is TGTGCCAGCAGCGGTACAGGGGAAGGAAATGAAAAACTGTTTTTT. As protein: CASSGTGEGNEKLFF.

This sequence joins TRBV25-1 and TRBJ1-1; D call uncertain. Trimming cost V 4 bases and J 5 bases, with 17 bases left between them. The CDR3 consists of 15 residues. Germline V CDR1 and CDR2: MGHDK, SYGVNS. The CDR3 nucleotides are TGTGCCAGCAGTGGTTCAATATCAAGCGGGACTGAAGCTTTCTTT. Protein sequence: CASSGSISSGTEAFF.

The chain is built from TRBV9 and TRBJ2-1; 8 bases fit TRBD1. The V and J ends lost 3 bases and 4 bases, in that order; junction bases with no gene match: 3. From germline, CDR1 is SGDLS and CDR2 YYNGEE. There are 14 residues in the CDR3. CDR3 sequence reads: CASSGTGRYNEQFF. The CDR3 bases are TGTGCCAGCAGCGGGACAGGGCGATACAATGAGCAGTTCTTC. The variable domain in full, completed from reference TRBV9 and TRBJ2-1, reads DSGVTQTPKHLITATGQRVTLRCSPRSGDLSVYWYQQSLDQGLQFLIQYYNGEERAKGNILERFSAQQFPDLHSELNLSSLELGDSALYFCASSGTGRYNEQFFGPGTRLTVL.

The chain couples TRBV6-1 to TRBJ1-2; D is unresolved. Per the germline V gene, CDR1 is MNHNS and CDR2 is SASEGT. Trimming removed 3 bases at V and 3 bases at J, with 14 bases between. This CDR3 is built from 15 residues. CDR3 protein: CASSDMNSFHYGYTF. CDR3 nucleotides: TGTGCCAGCAGTGATATGAACAGCTTTCACTATGGCTACACCTTC.

The rearrangement uses TRBV9 and TRBJ2-1, with TRBD1 matching 9 bases. The V gene end was trimmed by 4 bases and the J gene end by 3 bases; junction bases not matched to a gene: 5. Germline values: CDR1 SGDLS, CDR2 YYNGEE. This CDR3 is built from 15 residues. The CDR3 bases are TGTGCCAGCAGCATGGGACAGGGACTCTACAATGAGCAGTTCTTC. It encodes CASSMGQGLYNEQFF.